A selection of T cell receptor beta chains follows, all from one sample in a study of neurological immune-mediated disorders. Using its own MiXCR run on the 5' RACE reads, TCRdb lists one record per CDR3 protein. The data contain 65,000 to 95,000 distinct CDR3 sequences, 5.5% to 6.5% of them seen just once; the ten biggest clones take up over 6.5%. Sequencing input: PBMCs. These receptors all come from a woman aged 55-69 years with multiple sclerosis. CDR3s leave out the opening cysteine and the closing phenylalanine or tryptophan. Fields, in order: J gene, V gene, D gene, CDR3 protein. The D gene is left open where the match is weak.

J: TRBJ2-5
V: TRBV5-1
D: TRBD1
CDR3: ASSLVGTEQETQY

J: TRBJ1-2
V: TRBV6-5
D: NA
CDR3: ASSPVEERVYGYT

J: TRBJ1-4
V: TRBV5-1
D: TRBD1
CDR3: ASSLGGQTNEKLF

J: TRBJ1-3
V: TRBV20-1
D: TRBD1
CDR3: SASSYRTGLQGNTIY

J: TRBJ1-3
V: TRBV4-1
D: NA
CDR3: ASSQDAALNTIY

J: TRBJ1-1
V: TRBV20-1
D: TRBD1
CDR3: RGTGTGSSEAF

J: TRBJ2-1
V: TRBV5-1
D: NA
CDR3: ASSLNSGGYSYNEQF

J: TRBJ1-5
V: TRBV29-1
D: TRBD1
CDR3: SVEVGSGGGNQPQH

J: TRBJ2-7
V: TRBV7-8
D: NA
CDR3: ASSLDRVGEQY

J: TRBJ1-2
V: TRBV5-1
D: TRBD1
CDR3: ASSRPGQLHGYT

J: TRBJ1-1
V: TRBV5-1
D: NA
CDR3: ASSFSGTEAF

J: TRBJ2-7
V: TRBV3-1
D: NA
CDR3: ASRDIYEQY

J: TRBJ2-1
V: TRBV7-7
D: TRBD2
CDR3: ASSCSGGSSYNEQF

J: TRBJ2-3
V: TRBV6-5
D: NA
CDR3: ASSYSTRDTQY

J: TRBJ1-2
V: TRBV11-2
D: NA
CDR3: ASSGQSYGYT

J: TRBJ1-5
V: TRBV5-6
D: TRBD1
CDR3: ASSLGGQGDQPQH

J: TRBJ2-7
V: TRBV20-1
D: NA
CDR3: SARQPGANSYEQY

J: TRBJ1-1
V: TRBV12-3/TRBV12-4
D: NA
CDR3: ASSLDRDGSYTEAF

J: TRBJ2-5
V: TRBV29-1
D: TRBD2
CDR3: SVTSGASIPQETQY

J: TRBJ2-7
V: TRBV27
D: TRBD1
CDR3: ASLGGTSHEQY

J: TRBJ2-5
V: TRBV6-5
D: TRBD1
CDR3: ASSAGGVETQY

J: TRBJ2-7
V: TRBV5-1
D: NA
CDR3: ASRSSYEQY

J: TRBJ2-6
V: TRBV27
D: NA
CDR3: ASGPLGANVLT

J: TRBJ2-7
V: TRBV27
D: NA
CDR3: ASSLYAGQGEQY

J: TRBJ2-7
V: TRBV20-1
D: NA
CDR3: SATGTGDYEQY

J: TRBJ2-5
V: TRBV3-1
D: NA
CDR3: ASSPFISGRQETQY

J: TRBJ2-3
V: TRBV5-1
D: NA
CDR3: ASSLGLITGTASTDTQY

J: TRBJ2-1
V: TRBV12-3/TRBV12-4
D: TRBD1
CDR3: ASSRGRGMYNEQF

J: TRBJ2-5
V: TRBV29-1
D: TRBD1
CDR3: SARTGAGETQY

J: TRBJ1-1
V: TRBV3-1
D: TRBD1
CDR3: ASSPRDRGHTEAF

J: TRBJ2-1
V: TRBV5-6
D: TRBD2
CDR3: ASSPRLAGSYNEQF

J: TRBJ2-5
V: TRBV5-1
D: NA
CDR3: ASSPEGRQTKY

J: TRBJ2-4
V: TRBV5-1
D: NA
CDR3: ASSSGAVKNIQY

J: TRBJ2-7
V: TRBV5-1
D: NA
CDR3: ASSLVRGPEWQY

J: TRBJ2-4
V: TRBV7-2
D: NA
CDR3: ASIQGREGNIQY

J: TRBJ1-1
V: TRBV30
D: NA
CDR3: AWSVLGEAF

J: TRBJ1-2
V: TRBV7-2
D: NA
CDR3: ASSLVPGLGANGYT

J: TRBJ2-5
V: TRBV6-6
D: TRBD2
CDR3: ASSYPGGSQETQY

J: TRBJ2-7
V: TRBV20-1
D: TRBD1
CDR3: SATGQGAREQY

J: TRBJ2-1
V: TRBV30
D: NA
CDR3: AWNNGDSYNEQF

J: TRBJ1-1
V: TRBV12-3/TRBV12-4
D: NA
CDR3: ASRMGTEAF

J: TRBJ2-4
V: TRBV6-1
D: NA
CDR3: ASSETRSKNIQY

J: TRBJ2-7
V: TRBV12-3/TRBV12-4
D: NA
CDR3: ASSWVRGASYEQY